These 14 T cell receptor beta chains share one sample of origin, sequenced in a study of graft-versus-host responses after intestinal transplantation. The table came from immunoSEQ multiplex PCR; TCRdb's copy has only in-frame clones and leaves some out. The sample holds approximately 90,000 clones; about 92% are singletons and the top ten take 2%. These receptors' antigens are unknown. Specimen: unstimulated CD8+ T cells sorted from spleen or lymph node cells, collected before intestinal transplant. The origin of the receptors is a human donor who received an intestinal transplant.

The chain combines TRBV19 with TRBJ2-1, with TRBD1 identical over 8 bases. V lost 4 bases and J lost 6; bases outside the gene matches: 8. Germline-derived CDR1 and CDR2 are LNHDA and SQIVND (reference sequence). This CDR3 has 15 amino acids. The CDR3, as DNA: TGTGCCAGTAGTAATGTAGGACAGGGTACCAATGAGCAGTTCTTC. It encodes CASSNVGQGTNEQFF.

The chain employs TRBV27 and TRBJ2-3; 10 positions match TRBD1. V shed 6 bases and J 3 bases; nucleotides not matched to a gene: 6. Germline-derived CDR1 and CDR2 are MNHEY and SMNVEV (reference sequence). This CDR3 spans 15 amino acids. The CDR3 DNA follows: TGTGCCAGCAGATCGCCGGGACAGGGGACAGATACGCAGTATTTT. This codes for CASRSPGQGTDTQYF.

V and J are TRBV6-1 and TRBJ1-2, with D possibly TRBD1 on 5 matching bases. The V gene lost 3 bases and the J gene lost 0 bases, with 17 bases spanning the gap. The CDR3 loop spans 17 amino acids. Germline V gene data show CDR1 as MNHNS and CDR2 as SASEGT. The DNA of the CDR3 is TGTGCCAGCAGTGACGGGACTCTTAGACGGCCTAACTATGGCTACACCTTC. This gives the protein CASSDGTLRRPNYGYTF.

This clone came up a few times. This chain uses TRBV6-1 with TRBJ1-4; tentatively, D is TRBD1 (5 bases). The germline gives CDR1 MNHNS, CDR2 SASEGT. The CDR3 spans 14 residues. V gave up 3 bases and J gave up 4 bases, with 9 bases separating them. For the CDR3, the DNA is TGTGCCAGCAGTGACTGGGGCGTTAATGAAAAACTGTTTTTT. Its protein product is CASSDWGVNEKLFF.

This rearrangement joins TRBV19 to TRBJ2-7, with D possibly matching TRBD1 (5 bases). Germline-derived CDR1 and CDR2 are LNHDA and SQIVND (reference sequence). The CDR3 runs to 14 residues. Deletions cut 4 bases from V and 3 bases from J, with 13 bases between. The CDR3 loop is CASSTPDSYYEQYF. In nucleotides, the CDR3 is TGTGCCAGTAGTACTCCCGACAGCTACTACGAGCAGTACTTC.

The rearrangement links TRBV5-6 to TRBJ2-1, with 9 nucleotides matching TRBD1. The germline V gene encodes CDR1 SGHDT and CDR2 YYEEEE. The CDR3 covers 14 residues. V was clipped by 4 bases and J by 6 bases; unmatched bases: 5. In DNA form, the CDR3 reads TGTGCCAGCAGCCCCCGGGACAGGGCCAATGAGCAGTTCTTC. Its translation is CASSPRDRANEQFF.

This clone was seen a single time. The chain employs TRBV13 and TRBJ2-7, with TRBD2 matching over 7 bases. The CDR3 runs 13 residues. The germline V gene encodes CDR1 PRHDT and CDR2 FYEKMQ (reference sequence). V was pared by 4 bases and J by 6 bases, with 6 bases of the junction left unmatched. CDR3 in DNA: TGTGCCAGCAGCTACGGACTAGATCGCGAGCAGTACTTC. This translates into CASSYGLDREQYF.

This clone showed up just once. This chain joins TRBV4-3 and TRBJ2-1, with 8 bases identical to TRBD1. V lost 0 bases and J lost 4; bases outside the gene matches: 5. CDR1 LGHNA and CDR2 YSLEER come from the germline V gene. The CDR3 sequence is 16 residues long. As DNA, the CDR3 is TGCGCCAGCAGCCAAGATTTGGGGGACAGGTACAATGAGCAGTTCTTC. Amino acids: CASSQDLGDRYNEQFF.

The V and J genes are TRBV10-3 and TRBJ2-3; TRBD2 matches at 13 bases. Germline CDR1 ENHRY, CDR2 SYGVKD. Trimming cost V 2 bases and J 4 bases; bases outside gene matches: 0. CDR3 length: 15 residues. The CDR3 here is CAISETSGGADTQYF. CDR3 nucleotide sequence: TGTGCCATCAGTGAGACTAGCGGGGGGGCAGATACGCAGTATTTT.

In its sample, this clone was seen a few times. J is TRBJ2-7 and V is TRBV4-1, with D perhaps matching TRBD1 (6 bases). The CDR3 contains 15 residues. Germline V gene sequence: CDR1 MGHRA, CDR2 YSYEKL. V lost 0 bases and J lost 1, with 10 bases in between. The CDR3 protein is CASSQDRGLSYEQYF. The DNA of the CDR3 is TGCGCCAGCAGCCAAGACAGGGGTCTATCCTACGAGCAGTACTTC.

The chain combines TRBV7-9 with TRBJ1-2; a possible D gene is TRBD1 (5 bases). The CDR3 consists of 16 residues. Trimming removed 1 base at V and 2 bases at J, with 14 bases between. The germline V gene encodes CDR1 SEHNR and CDR2 FQNEAQ (reference sequence). The DNA for the CDR3 is TGTGCCAGCAGCTTAGTTGACGGGGGGTTGAACTATGGCTACACCTTC. This codes for CASSLVDGGLNYGYTF.

J is TRBJ2-1 and V is TRBV19; the D gene is possibly TRBD1 (5 bases). The length of the CDR3 is 17 residues. Germline CDR1 and CDR2: LNHDA and SQIVND (reference sequence). V lost 2 bases to trimming and J lost 2 bases, with 16 bases between them. CDR3 nucleotides: TGTGCCAGTAGTATAATGACAGTGATAACAACCTACAATGAGCAGTTCTTC. It specifies CASSIMTVITTYNEQFF.

This chain connects TRBV7-9 to TRBJ1-1; 10 nucleotides line up with TRBD1. CDR3 size: 15 residues. Per germline, CDR1 SEHNR and CDR2 FQNEAQ (reference sequence). The ends lost 5 bases at V and 2 bases at J; junction bases unmatched: 5. CDR3 nucleotides: TGTGCCAGCAGCCGGATGACAGGGGGCAACACTGAAGCTTTCTTT. It codes for CASSRMTGGNTEAFF.

The CDR3 reads CASSLLNRGFSGANVLTF. The CDR3 DNA sequence: TGTGCCAGCAGTTTATTAAACAGGGGATTTTCTGGGGCCAACGTCCTGACTTTC. J is TRBJ2-6 and V is TRBV27; 7 bases align to TRBD1. The germline V gene has CDR1 MNHEY and CDR2 SMNVEV (reference sequence). V shed 1 base, J shed 1 base, and the junction held 7 bases outside the gene matches. CDR3 length equals 18 residues.